The entry below describes one T cell receptor beta chain. As yet, its antigen is unknown. CDR1 and CDR2 from the germline V gene are SNHLY and FYNNEI. V was cut by 6 bases and J by 7 bases, with 18 bases left in between. The CDR3 is made up of 15 amino acids. The sample is drawn from a study of CD8 T cells in ankylosing spondylitis. Points from the study as a whole: There was a TCR beta motif, made of fewer than 10 highly homologous variants, that appeared characteristic of ankylosing spondylitis blood. Reportedly, matched ankylosing spondylitis synovial fluid was significantly enriched for disease-linked clones. Disease-linked clones were CD8+ and relatively rare in peripheral blood.

Libraries for TCR beta were made by quantitative 5'-RACE with molecular barcodes. TCRdb ran MiXCR on the 5' RACE reads and lists one entry per CDR3 protein. The sample includes some 800,000 distinct CDR3 sequences, approximately 10% seen only once; the top ten take under 0.6%. The source material was blood, either unsorted or a sorted T cell fraction (not recorded which). The clonotype was recovered from a male donor with ankylosing spondylitis. The chain carries TRBV2 and TRBJ1-4; D is ambiguous. The CDR3 reads CASSPKRLGGEKLFF. The CDR3 DNA follows: TGTGCCAGCAGCCCAAAGAGACTTGGCGGTGAAAAACTGTTTTTT.